This T cell receptor beta chain was identified in a study of T-cell reconstitution after alpha-beta-depleted transplantation in children. Preparing the TCRbeta library involved the use of unique molecular identifiers. Via MiXCR, TCRdb re-called the PCR reads, giving one row per CDR3 protein. This sample carries about 270,000 distinct CDR3 sequences, 9.5% to 10% of them seen once, and the ten largest clones take over 9%. Germline V gene lookup returns CDR1 WSHSY and CDR2 SAAADI. The CDR3 is made up of 13 amino acids. The V and J ends lost 3 bases and 3 bases respectively, with 6 bases between them. This chain connects TRBV10-2 to TRBJ1-5; D is uncertain. This sequence originates from a human donor who donated a stem cell graft to a child with SCID. The specimen was PBMCs from the stem cell graft donor, collected from the stem cell graft. DNA for the CDR3: TGCGCCAGCAGTGACACCGACAATCAGCCCCAGCATTTT. This translates into CASSDTDNQPQHF.